Listed here is a single T cell receptor (beta chain). Its antigen is unidentified. The data were taken from a study of graft-versus-host responses after intestinal transplantation. Study context: Anti-thymocyte globulin induction preceded approximately three years of tacrolimus and steroid maintenance in all recipients.

Deletions cut 5 bases from V and 8 bases from J, with 24 bases between. The CDR3 spans 16 residues. Germline CDR1 is SEHNR and CDR2 is FQNEAQ (reference sequence). Lymphocytes from graft epithelium and lamina propria were isolated. Study-wide results and caveats: GvH clones turned up in recipient marrow; some had shown up first in ileum or blood.

Profiled with immunoSEQ multiplex PCR; TCRdb holds only in-frame clones, not every one. The sample records 20,000 to 25,000 clones, around 80% being singletons. This sequence was found in a human patient who received an intestinal transplant, so some T cells may come from the graft donor. The V and J genes are TRBV7-9 and TRBJ1-2; no reliable D call. The source material was ileum tissue, sampled 12 days after intestinal transplant. CDR3 protein: CASSQREREFSPGYTF. For the CDR3, the DNA is TGTGCCAGCAGCCAAAGGGAGAGAGAATTCAGTCCGGGCTACACCTTC.